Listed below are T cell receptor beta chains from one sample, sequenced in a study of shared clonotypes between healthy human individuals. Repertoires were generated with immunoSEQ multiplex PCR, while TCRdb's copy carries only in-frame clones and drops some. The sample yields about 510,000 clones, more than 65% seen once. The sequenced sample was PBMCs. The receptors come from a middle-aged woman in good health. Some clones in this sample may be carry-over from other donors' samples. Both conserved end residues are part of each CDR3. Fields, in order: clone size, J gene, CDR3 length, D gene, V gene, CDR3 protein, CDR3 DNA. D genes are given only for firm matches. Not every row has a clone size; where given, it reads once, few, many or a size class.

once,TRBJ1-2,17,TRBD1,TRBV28,CASTTGTGGAKRYGYTF,TGTGCCAGCACTACCGGGACAGGGGGCGCGAAGCGTTATGGCTACACCTTC
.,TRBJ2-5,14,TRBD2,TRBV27,CASSPGLAEETQYF,TGTGCCAGCAGTCCGGGACTAGCGGAAGAGACCCAGTACTTC
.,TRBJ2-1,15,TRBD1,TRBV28,CASSLYRQGSNEQFF,TGTGCCAGCAGTTTATACCGACAGGGGAGCAATGAGCAGTTCTTC
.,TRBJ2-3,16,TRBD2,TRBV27,CASSFAGTSGTDTQYF,TGTGCCAGCAGTTTTGCCGGGACTAGTGGCACAGATACGCAGTATTTT
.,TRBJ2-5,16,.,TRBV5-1,CASSLGTTGRQETQYF,TGCGCCAGCAGCTTAGGAACCACAGGGAGGCAAGAGACCCAGTACTTC
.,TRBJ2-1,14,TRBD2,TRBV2,CASREDRYYNEQFF,TGTGCCAGCCGGGAGGACCGCTACTACAATGAGCAGTTCTTC
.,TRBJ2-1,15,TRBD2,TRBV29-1,CSAAGGRAAYNEQFF,TGCAGCGCGGCGGGGGGGAGGGCCGCCTACAATGAGCAGTTCTTC
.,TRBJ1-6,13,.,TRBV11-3,CASSLRPYSPLHF,TGTGCCAGCAGCTTACGTCCATATTCACCCCTCCACTTT
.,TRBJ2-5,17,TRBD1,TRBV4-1,CASSLGSTGGALETQYF,TGCGCCAGCAGCCTCGGATCAACAGGGGGCGCTTTGGAGACCCAGTACTTC
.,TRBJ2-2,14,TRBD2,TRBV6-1,CASRGLGHTGELFF,TGTGCCAGCAGGGGACTAGGGCACACCGGGGAGCTGTTTTTT
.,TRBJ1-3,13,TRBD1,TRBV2,CASRRGPGNTIYF,TGTGCCAGCAGAAGGGGGCCTGGAAACACCATATATTTT
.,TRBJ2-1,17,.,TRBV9,CASSVGLRGSEYNEQFF,TGTGCCAGCAGCGTAGGCCTACGAGGGTCTGAATACAATGAGCAGTTCTTC
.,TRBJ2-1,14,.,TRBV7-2,CASSPLRGYNEQFF,TGTGCCAGCAGCCCCTTGAGGGGGTACAATGAGCAGTTCTTC
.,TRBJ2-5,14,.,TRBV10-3,CAIRRAQGGETQYF,TGTGCCATCAGGCGCGCACAGGGAGGGGAGACCCAGTACTTC
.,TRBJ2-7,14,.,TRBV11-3,CASSLGEVAYEQYF,TGTGCCAGCAGCTTAGGGGAGGTAGCCTACGAGCAGTACTTC
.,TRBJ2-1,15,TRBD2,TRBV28,CASSNSGRAPGEQFF,TGTGCCAGCAGCAATAGCGGGAGGGCCCCAGGGGAGCAGTTCTTC
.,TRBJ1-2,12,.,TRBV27,CASSFGKGGYTF,TGTGCCAGCAGTTTTGGGAAGGGAGGCTACACCTTC
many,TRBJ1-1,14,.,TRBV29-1,CSVLGWGSDTEAFF,TGCAGCGTCCTCGGGTGGGGGTCGGACACTGAAGCTTTCTTT
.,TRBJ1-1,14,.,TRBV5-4,CASRTGTLNTEAFF,TGTGCCAGCCGAACCGGGACATTGAACACTGAAGCTTTCTTT
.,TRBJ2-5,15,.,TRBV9,CASSVAMGVQETQYF,TGTGCCAGCAGCGTAGCTATGGGGGTCCAAGAGACCCAGTACTTC
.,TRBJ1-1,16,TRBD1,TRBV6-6,CASSLGGTGENTEAFF,TGTGCCAGCAGTTTAGGGGGGACAGGGGAGAACACTGAAGCTTTCTTT
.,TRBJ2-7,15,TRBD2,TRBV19,CASSTIAGGPHEQYF,TGTGCCAGTAGTACCATAGCGGGAGGGCCCCACGAGCAGTACTTC
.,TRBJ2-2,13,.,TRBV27,CASSLRGSGELFF,TGTGCCAGCAGTTTAAGGGGATCCGGGGAGCTGTTTTTT
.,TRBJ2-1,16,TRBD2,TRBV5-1,CASSLDSLGRGGEQFF,TGCGCCAGCAGCTTGGATTCCCTAGGTAGGGGAGGGGAGCAGTTCTTC
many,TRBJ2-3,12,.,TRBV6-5,CASSQGTDTQYF,TGTGCCAGCAGCCAGGGCACAGATACGCAGTATTTT
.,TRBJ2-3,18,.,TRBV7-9,CASSFFFGGAFEPDTQYF,TGTGCCAGCAGCTTCTTTTTCGGGGGAGCCTTTGAGCCAGATACGCAGTATTTT
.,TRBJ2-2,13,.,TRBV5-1,CASRGQDTGELFF,TGCGCCAGCAGGGGCCAGGACACCGGGGAGCTGTTTTTT
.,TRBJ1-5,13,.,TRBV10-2,CASSLAGNQPQHF,TGCGCCAGCAGTCTGGCAGGGAATCAGCCCCAGCATTTT
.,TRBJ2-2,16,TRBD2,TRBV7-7,CASSPRLAERTGELFF,TGTGCCAGCAGCCCCCGACTAGCGGAGCGTACCGGGGAGCTGTTTTTT
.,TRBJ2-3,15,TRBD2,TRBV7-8,CASSLGLAGTDTQYF,TGTGCCAGCAGCTTAGGGTTAGCGGGAACAGATACGCAGTATTTT
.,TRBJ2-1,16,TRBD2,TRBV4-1,CASSPLAGARGSEQFF,TGCGCCAGCAGCCCGTTAGCGGGAGCTAGGGGGAGTGAGCAGTTCTTC
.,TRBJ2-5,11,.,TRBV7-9,CASGIAETQYF,TGTGCCAGCGGGATAGCGGAGACCCAGTACTTC
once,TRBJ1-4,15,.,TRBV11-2,CASSLYSATNEKLFF,TGTGCCAGCAGCTTATACAGTGCAACTAATGAAAAACTGTTTTTT
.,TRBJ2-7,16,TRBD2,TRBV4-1,CASSPGGGTRSYEQYF,TGCGCCAGCAGCCCCGGGGGGGGGACTCGGTCCTACGAGCAGTACTTC
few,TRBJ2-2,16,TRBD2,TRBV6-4,CASSDVLAGEAGELFF,TGTGCCAGCAGTGACGTACTAGCGGGAGAGGCCGGGGAGCTGTTTTTT
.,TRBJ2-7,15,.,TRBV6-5,CASSYSAVPYYEQYF,TGTGCCAGCAGTTACTCAGCGGTCCCCTACTACGAGCAGTACTTC
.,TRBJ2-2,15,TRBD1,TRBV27,CASRWGQGAAGELFF,TGTGCCAGCAGGTGGGGACAGGGTGCCGCCGGGGAGCTGTTTTTT
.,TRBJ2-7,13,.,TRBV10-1,CASSELPYYEQYF,TGCGCCAGCAGTGAGTTACCATACTACGAGCAGTACTTC
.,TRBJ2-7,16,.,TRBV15,CATSRVVGSSTHEQYF,TGTGCCACCAGCAGAGTGGTTGGGAGTAGTACCCACGAGCAGTACTTC
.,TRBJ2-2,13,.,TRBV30,CAWSPTGTGELFF,TGTGCCTGGAGTCCTACCGGGACCGGGGAGCTGTTTTTT
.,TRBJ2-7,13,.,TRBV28,CASTTGSSYEQYF,TGTGCCAGCACCACAGGGAGCTCCTACGAGCAGTACTTC
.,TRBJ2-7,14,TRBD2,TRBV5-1,CASSLASGTYEQYF,TGCGCCAGCAGCTTGGCTAGCGGGACCTACGAGCAGTACTTC